These 6 T cell receptor beta chains came from one sample sequenced in a study of metastatic and nonmetastatic thyroid tumors. Not a single patient had been given any form of treatment at any point before undergoing thyroid surgery. Via MiXCR, TCRdb re-called the PCR reads. This repertoire shows about 53,000 clones, roughly 22% found once; its top ten account for about 4.1%. Material: blood. These TCRs come from a female donor with papillary thyroid cancer or a benign thyroid nodule (not recorded which). Some clones in this sample may be carry-over from other donors' samples.

This clone was observed many times. V is TRBV15 and J is TRBJ2-1; 10 bases line up with TRBD2. Germline CDR1 LNHNV, CDR2 YYDKDF (reference sequence). This CDR3 contains 16 residues. The trim removed 0 bases at V and 6 bases at J, leaving 5 bases unmatched. The CDR3, as DNA: TGTGCCACCAGCAGAGAGCGTAGCGGGAGGCCCAATGAGCAGTTCTTC. It encodes CATSRERSGRPNEQFF.

To note about this clone: Germline is not matched at one junction end, which may reflect a read error. J is TRBJ2-2 and V is TRBV20-1; D uncertain. The V gene's germline CDR1 is DFQATT and CDR2 SNEGSKA (reference sequence). The CDR3 contains 16 residues. CDR3 bases: TGCAGTGCTAGAGAGGAGACTTCTACAAACACCGGTGAGCTGTTTTTT. It is translated as CSAREETSTNTGELFF.

This clone was counted at least ten times. Sequence at one end of the junction differs from germline and may be a read error. V and J are TRBV20-1 and TRBJ2-7; possibly TRBD2 for D (6 bases). CDR3 length equals 15 residues. The V gene's germline CDR1 is DFQATT and CDR2 SNEGSKA (reference sequence). CDR3: CSARGRGSASYEQCF. CDR3 nucleotide sequence: TGCAGTGCTAGAGGACGGGGGAGCGCCTCCTACGAGCAGTGCTTC.

This clone came up a few times. Germline and junction disagree at one end, which may indicate a read error. For the CDR3, the DNA is TGTCCCAGCAGGGACCCATCTATGCCCCTCCACTTT. It specifies CPSRDPSMPLHF. The chain carries TRBV27 and TRBJ1-6; D may be TRBD1 (5 bases). Germline CDR1 is MNHEY and CDR2 is SMNVEV (reference sequence). The CDR3 loop spans 12 amino acids.

Many counts were recorded for this clone. A much more abundant neighbour one base away suggests this may be a read error. Different DNA sequences within this sample yield the same CDR3. This chain links TRBV7-6 with TRBJ2-5; tentatively, D is TRBD1 (8 bases). Germline V lookup: CDR1 SGHVS, CDR2 FNYEAQ. The V gene lost 4 bases and the J gene lost 5 bases, with 20 bases spanning the gap. There are 16 residues in the CDR3. The CDR3 nucleotides read TGTGCCAGCAGCTCTGGACAGGGTGTGGGGGGGGAGACCCAGTACTTC. As protein: CASSSGQGVGGETQYF.

This clone was seen at least ten times. Additional DNA sequences in this sample encode the identical CDR3. The V and J genes are TRBV5-4 and TRBJ2-3; 11 nucleotides match TRBD2. V dropped 2 bases and J dropped 0; count of bases not matched to a gene: 5. Germline assignment: CDR1 SGHNT and CDR2 YYREEE (reference sequence). The CDR3 totals 17 residues. DNA of the CDR3: TGTGCCAGCAGCTTCCGACTAGCGGGGACTAGCACAGATACGCAGTATTTT. The encoded protein is CASSFRLAGTSTDTQYF.